This T cell receptor (beta chain) was identified in a study of T cell responses to AZD1222 COVID-19 vaccine. Study context: The study pooled second doses at about 4 or about 12 weeks.

V gave up 6 bases and J gave up 7 bases, with 4 bases separating them. This CDR3 is 10 amino acids long. TCRdb keeps only in-frame clones here, not all; method: immunoSEQ multiplex PCR. Of about 53,000 clones listed, approximately 84% were seen once; the top ten hold over 25%. For this clone: Its antigen is as yet unknown.

General study findings and limits: Clonal diversity may have been underestimated in mostly white British donors. Nearly half of spike-specific TCRs reportedly target unmutated variant regions.

The origin of this receptor is an adult in good health. Sample: peripheral blood, taken on day 0 of AZD1222 vaccination. This sequence joins TRBV12-3 or TRBV12-4 and TRBJ2-1, with unresolved D. CDR3 bases: TGTGCCAGCAGCCGGAATGAGCAGTTCTTC. Its protein product is CASSRNEQFF.